Presented here are 2 T cell receptor beta chains from one specimen sequenced in a study of Graves' ophthalmopathy and Graves' hyperthyroidism. Amplifying from RNA transcripts, the study obtained TCR beta CDR3 regions. HTBI primers were employed in first-round RT-PCR, then a second-round multiplex PCR followed. TCRdb reprocessed the multiplex PCR reads via MiXCR and lists one record per CDR3 protein. The profile covers 1 million to 1.3 million distinct CDR3 sequences, with about 36% appearing a single time and approximately 10% taken by the ten largest. Sample: peripheral blood or thyroid tissue (not recorded which). Receptors were obtained from an adult man with Graves' hyperthyroidism.

The J gene is TRBJ2-1, the V gene TRBV7-2, with a possible D match to TRBD2 (6 bases). Germline values: CDR1 SGHTA, CDR2 FQGNSA. The CDR3 runs 16 residues. V lost 10 bases to trimming and J lost 0 bases, with 19 bases between them. CDR3 DNA: TGTGCCAACAGGCGACGGGAGAGCTCCTCCTACAATGAGCAGTTCTTC. This codes for CANRRRESSSYNEQFF.

Ten or more counts support this clonotype. The chain combines TRBV5-8 with TRBJ2-2, with no clear D. V gave up 5 bases and J gave up 6 bases, with 14 bases separating them. Germline-derived CDR1 and CDR2 are SGHTS and YDEGEE. The CDR3 length is 14 residues. The CDR3 DNA follows: TGTGCCAGCAGGGATCCCCGGGTGGCCGGGGAGCTGTTTTTT. It translates to CASRDPRVAGELFF.